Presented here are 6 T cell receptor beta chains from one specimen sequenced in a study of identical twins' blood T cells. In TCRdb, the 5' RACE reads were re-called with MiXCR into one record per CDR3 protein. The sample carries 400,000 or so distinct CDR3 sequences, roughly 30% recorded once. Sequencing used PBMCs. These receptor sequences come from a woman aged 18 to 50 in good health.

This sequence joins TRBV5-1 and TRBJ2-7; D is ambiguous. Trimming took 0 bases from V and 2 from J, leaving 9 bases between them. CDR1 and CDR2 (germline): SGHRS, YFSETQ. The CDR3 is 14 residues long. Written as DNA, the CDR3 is TGCGCCAGCAGCTTGGTGGCAGCCACCTACGAGCAGTACTTC. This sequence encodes CASSLVAATYEQYF.

CDR3 sequence (DNA): TGTGCCAGCTCACCACAAAGCGGGAGTGGGTCCTACGAGCAGTACTTC. It is translated as CASSPQSGSGSYEQYF. V gene TRBV18 combines with J gene TRBJ2-7, with TRBD2 matching over 8 bases. V gave up 1 base and J gave up 1 base; unmatched junction bases: 6. This CDR3 has 16 residues. Germline loops: CDR1 KGHSH, CDR2 LQKENI.

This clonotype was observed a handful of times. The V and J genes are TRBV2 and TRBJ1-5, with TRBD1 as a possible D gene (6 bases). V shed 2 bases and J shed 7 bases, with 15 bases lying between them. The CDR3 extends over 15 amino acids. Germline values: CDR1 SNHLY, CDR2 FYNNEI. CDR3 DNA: TGTGCCAGCAGTGAAAAGCAGGGGAGGATGCAGCCCCAGCATTTT. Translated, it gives CASSEKQGRMQPQHF.

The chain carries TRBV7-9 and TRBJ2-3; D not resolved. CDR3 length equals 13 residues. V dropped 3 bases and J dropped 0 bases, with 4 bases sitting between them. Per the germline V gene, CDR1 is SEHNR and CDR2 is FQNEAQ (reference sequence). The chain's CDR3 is CASSFLSTDTQYF. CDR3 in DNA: TGTGCCAGCAGCTTCTTAAGCACAGATACGCAGTATTTT.

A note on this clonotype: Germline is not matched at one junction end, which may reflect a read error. The CDR3 nucleotides are TGCGCTAGCAAGGCCATCGAGCGGAACACCTACGAGCAGTACTTC. Amino acid sequence: CASKAIERNTYEQYF. The gene calls are TRBV5-1 and TRBJ2-7; D perhaps matches TRBD2 (5 bases). Germline V gene lookup returns CDR1 SGHRS and CDR2 YFSETQ. CDR3 length equals 15 residues.

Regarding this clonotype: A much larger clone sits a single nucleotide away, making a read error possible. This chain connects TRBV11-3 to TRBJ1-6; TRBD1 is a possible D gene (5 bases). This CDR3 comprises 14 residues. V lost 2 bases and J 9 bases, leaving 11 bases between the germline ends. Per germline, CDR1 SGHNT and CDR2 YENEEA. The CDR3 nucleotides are TGTGCCAGCAGCTTAATGATAGGGGCTTCACCCCTCCACTTT. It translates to CASSLMIGASPLHF.